These T cell receptor beta chains were read from a single sample in a study of blood T cell repertoires in COVID-19. Clones were read by immunoSEQ multiplex PCR, and TCRdb kept only the in-frame ones, dropping some. The repertoire consists of roughly 17,000 clones, with 85% to 95% occurring once and the leading ten covering about 5.8%. The sample comprised peripheral blood. The receptors shown here come from a human donor in a cohort sampled during active COVID-19. The CDR3 runs from the conserved cysteine through the conserved F or W. The order of the fields is D gene, V gene, clone size, J gene, CDR3 protein, CDR3 DNA. The D gene is left open where the match is weak. Clone size is given for some rows only: seen once, a few or many times, or a class if the clone is expanded.

.	TRBV6-5	.	TRBJ2-7	CASIGRTARHEQYF	TGTGCCAGCATTGGGAGGACCGCCCGCCACGAGCAGTACTTC
TRBD1	TRBV28	.	TRBJ1-1	CASSAISPDRVNTEAFF	TGTGCCAGCAGTGCGATTAGCCCAGACAGGGTGAACACTGAAGCTTTCTTT
TRBD1	TRBV6-2/TRBV6-3	.	TRBJ1-5	CASSLGQGDQPQHF	TGTGCCAGCAGTCTCGGACAGGGTGATCAGCCCCAGCATTTT
TRBD2	TRBV9	.	TRBJ2-1	CASSETSGSDNEQFF	TGTGCCAGCAGCGAAACTAGCGGGAGTGACAATGAGCAGTTCTTC
.	TRBV7-8	.	TRBJ2-7	CASSPSYEQYF	TGTGCCAGCAGCCCGTCCTACGAGCAGTACTTC
.	TRBV6-5	.	TRBJ2-3	CASRARVRDTQYF	TGTGCCAGCCGGGCCAGGGTGAGAGATACGCAGTATTTT
.	TRBV12-3/TRBV12-4	once	TRBJ2-1	CASSLHTSNEQFF	TGTGCCAGCAGTTTGCACACATCCAATGAGCAGTTCTTC
TRBD2	TRBV4-1	.	TRBJ2-1	CASSQVVLAGGPWEQFF	TGCGCCAGCAGCCAAGTCGTCCTAGCGGGAGGGCCGTGGGAGCAGTTCTTC
.	TRBV6-2/TRBV6-3	.	TRBJ2-7	CASSYWRPGAATNEQYF	TGTGCCAGCAGTTACTGGCGTCCTGGGGCGGCTACGAACGAGCAGTACTTC
TRBD1	TRBV7-8	.	TRBJ1-1	CASSLKSSVGSPGQGTEAFF	TGTGCCAGCAGCTTAAAGTCGTCGGTGGGGAGTCCGGGACAGGGGACTGAAGCTTTCTTT
TRBD2	TRBV5-4	.	TRBJ2-3	CASSSPGLAGGDGYF	TGTGCCAGCAGCTCCCCGGGACTAGCGGGAGGGGACGGGTATTTT
TRBD2	TRBV5-1	.	TRBJ2-1	CASSSWALGRGNEQFF	TGCGCCAGCAGCTCGTGGGCCCTCGGGAGGGGCAATGAGCAGTTCTTC
.	TRBV5-1	.	TRBJ2-7	CASRWGANTYEQYF	TGCGCCAGCCGCTGGGGCGCGAACACCTACGAGCAGTACTTC
.	TRBV14	once	TRBJ2-5	CASSQDSGNQETQYF	TGTGCCAGCAGCCAAGATAGCGGAAACCAAGAGACCCAGTACTTC
.	TRBV6-2/TRBV6-3	.	TRBJ2-7	CASSYLFGIYEQYF	TGTGCCAGCAGTTACCTTTTCGGGATCTACGAGCAGTACTTC
TRBD1	TRBV12-3/TRBV12-4	.	TRBJ2-7	CASSLGQGSEQYF	TGTGCCAGCAGCCTGGGACAGGGGAGCGAGCAGTACTTC
.	TRBV4-3	.	TRBJ1-2	CASSPAARAFYGYTF	TGCGCCAGCAGCCCAGCGGCACGGGCCTTTTATGGCTACACCTTC
TRBD1	TRBV29-1	once	TRBJ1-2	CSVIIPGQGEYGYPF	TGCAGCGTTATTATCCCGGGACAGGGGGAATATGGCTACCCCTTC
TRBD1	TRBV5-1	.	TRBJ2-4	CASSPDRGNDQYF	TGCGCCAGCAGCCCCGACAGGGGGAACGATCAGTACTTC
.	TRBV25-1	.	TRBJ2-7	CASSEFRSYEQYF	TGTGCCAGCAGTGAATTTAGATCCTACGAGCAGTACTTC
TRBD2	TRBV9	.	TRBJ2-7	CASSPGTSGYEQYF	TGTGCCAGCAGCCCTGGGACTAGCGGGTACGAGCAGTACTTC
TRBD2	TRBV2	.	TRBJ2-5	CASRRGGLAGVGETQYF	TGTGCCAGCAGGCGGGGAGGACTAGCGGGAGTGGGAGAGACCCAGTACTTC
.	TRBV11-2	.	TRBJ2-7	CASSLKTGVGYEQYF	TGTGCCAGCAGCTTAAAGACGGGAGTGGGCTACGAGCAGTACTTC
TRBD2	TRBV5-1	.	TRBJ2-3	CASSLALIAGEISTDTQYF	TGCGCCAGCAGCTTGGCCCTAATTGCGGGGGAGATTAGCACAGATACGCAGTATTTT
.	TRBV15	.	TRBJ2-7	CATSRDRTYEQYF	TGTGCCACCAGCAGAGACAGGACCTACGAGCAGTACTTC
.	TRBV7-2	.	TRBJ2-3	CASSDYRADTQYF	TGTGCCAGCAGCGACTACAGGGCAGATACGCAGTATTTT
.	TRBV6-5	.	TRBJ2-1	CASSTGETGNEQFF	TGTGCCAGCAGCACGGGGGAAACAGGCAATGAGCAGTTCTTC
.	TRBV29-1	.	TRBJ2-7	CSVKGQGLYEQYF	TGCAGCGTTAAGGGGCAGGGGTTATACGAGCAGTACTTC
.	TRBV7-2	.	TRBJ1-2	CASSDSLYGYTF	TGTGCCAGCAGCGACAGCCTCTATGGCTACACCTTC
.	TRBV9	.	TRBJ2-1	CASSFTANEQFF	TGTGCCAGCAGCTTTACAGCTAATGAGCAGTTCTTC
.	TRBV5-8	few	TRBJ2-7	CASSLVRSHEQYF	TGTGCCAGCAGCTTGGTCAGGTCCCACGAGCAGTACTTC
.	TRBV19	.	TRBJ2-5	CASSIDTIRETQYF	TGTGCCAGTAGTATAGACACCATACGGGAGACCCAGTACTTC
.	TRBV28	.	TRBJ1-2	CASSPAPGDSYGYTF	TGTGCCAGCAGTCCCGCCCCTGGGGACTCGTATGGCTACACCTTC
.	TRBV19	.	TRBJ2-1	CASSHPGWNEQFF	TGTGCCAGTAGTCACCCGGGTTGGAATGAGCAGTTCTTC
.	TRBV9	.	TRBJ1-4	CASSVRAANEKLFF	TGTGCCAGCAGCGTCAGGGCGGCGAATGAAAAACTGTTTTTT
.	TRBV7-9	.	TRBJ2-7	CASSLAMAGNDYEQYF	TGTGCCAGCAGCTTAGCGATGGCAGGAAACGACTACGAGCAGTACTTC
.	TRBV24-1	.	TRBJ2-1	CATSYRDSGEQFF	TGTGCCACCAGTTACAGGGATTCAGGTGAGCAGTTCTTC
TRBD2	TRBV4-1	few	TRBJ2-7	CASSQDLGGGWEQYF	TGCGCCAGCAGCCAAGATTTAGGCGGGGGTTGGGAGCAGTACTTC
.	TRBV30	.	TRBJ2-7	CAWMTGGYEQYF	TGTGCCTGGATGACCGGGGGCTACGAGCAGTACTTC
.	TRBV19	.	TRBJ1-3	CASSTSTGFGNTIYF	TGTGCCAGTAGTACTTCTACAGGGTTCGGAAACACCATATATTTT
TRBD1	TRBV4-3	.	TRBJ2-7	CASSQNRGVTYEQYF	TGCGCCAGCAGCCAAAACAGGGGGGTCACCTACGAGCAGTACTTC
TRBD2	TRBV19	.	TRBJ2-7	CASTPGLASYEQYF	TGTGCCAGTACTCCTGGACTAGCATCCTACGAGCAGTACTTC
.	TRBV5-5	.	TRBJ2-7	CASSLVLSSYEQYF	TGTGCCAGCAGCTTGGTCCTCTCCTCCTACGAGCAGTACTTC
.	TRBV6-2/TRBV6-3	.	TRBJ1-5	CASSYSGGMTQPQHF	TGTGCCAGCAGTTACTCTGGGGGGATGACTCAGCCCCAGCATTTT
.	TRBV15	.	TRBJ1-5	CATSRDLGGNQPQHF	TGTGCCACCAGCAGAGATCTCGGGGGCAATCAGCCCCAGCATTTT
TRBD2	TRBV4-2	.	TRBJ2-5	CASSQGGQLGLAGRETQYF	TGTGCCAGCAGCCAAGGGGGACAACTCGGACTAGCGGGACGAGAGACCCAGTACTTC
.	TRBV6-5	.	TRBJ1-6	CASRVTQGRGSPLHF	TGTGCCAGCAGGGTTACACAGGGTCGGGGATCACCCCTCCACTTT
.	TRBV6-1	.	TRBJ1-5	CASSEQGGQPQHF	TGTGCCAGCAGTGAACAGGGCGGTCAGCCCCAGCATTTT
.	TRBV4-1	.	TRBJ1-3	CASSQDRYRDSGNTIYF	TGCGCCAGCAGCCAAGACCGGTACCGAGACTCTGGAAACACCATATATTTT
.	TRBV29-1	.	TRBJ2-2	CSVVEFTGDGELFF	TGCAGCGTTGTAGAGTTTACGGGGGACGGGGAGCTGTTTTTT
.	TRBV28	.	TRBJ1-2	CASSLRTDGYTF	TGTGCCAGCAGTCTCAGGACAGATGGCTACACCTTC
.	TRBV5-5	.	TRBJ2-4	CASSPLLSPRYF	TGTGCCAGCAGCCCACTTCTGAGTCCCCGGTACTTC
.	TRBV25-1	.	TRBJ2-7	CASSEYGLYEQYF	TGTGCCAGCAGTGAATATGGCTTGTACGAGCAGTACTTC
.	TRBV18	.	TRBJ1-4	CASSPRVGVGEKLFF	TGTGCCAGCTCACCACGAGTCGGGGTCGGCGAAAAACTGTTTTTT
TRBD2	TRBV9	.	TRBJ2-7	CASSVERGTSGAYEQYF	TGTGCCAGCAGCGTAGAACGAGGGACTAGCGGGGCCTACGAGCAGTACTTC
TRBD2	TRBV6-6	.	TRBJ2-5	CASSYDGLAKETQYF	TGTGCCAGCAGTTACGATGGACTAGCGAAAGAGACCCAGTACTTC
.	TRBV21-1	.	TRBJ2-1	CASSKDRDRSLTRSRNEQFF	TGTGCCAGCAGCAAAGATCGGGACAGGAGTCTCACTAGGAGTCGCAATGAGCAGTTCTTC
.	TRBV6-2/TRBV6-3	.	TRBJ2-3	CASSLGTFLTDTQYF	TGTGCCAGCAGTTTAGGGACTTTCCTCACAGATACGCAGTATTTT
.	TRBV7-2	.	TRBJ1-1	CASSPSRRPEAFF	TGTGCCAGCAGCCCCTCTAGACGGCCTGAAGCTTTCTTT
.	TRBV11-2	.	TRBJ2-3	CASSLGRGRGTSTDTQYF	TGTGCCAGCAGCTTAGGGAGGGGTAGGGGTACTAGCACAGATACGCAGTATTTT